The 23 T cell receptor beta chains listed next were all sequenced from one sample in a study of CD8 T cells in Susac syndrome. Random hexamers primed reverse transcription of roughly 0.5 to 1 ug RNA. TCRdb reanalysed the immunoSEQ multiplex PCR reads using MiXCR and keeps one entry per CDR3 protein. Altogether 150,000 to 200,000 distinct CDR3 sequences are present, roughly 96% being singletons, with the ten largest covering about 0.16%. The sample comprised CD8+ T cells from PBMCs. The source of these receptors is a human donor with multiple sclerosis.

This chain uses TRBV7-9 with TRBJ2-2, with 10 nucleotides matching TRBD1. This CDR3 contains 16 residues. V gave up 5 bases and J gave up 4 bases; unmatched junction bases: 7. CDR1 SEHNR and CDR2 FQNEAQ come from the germline V gene (reference sequence). The CDR3 coding sequence is TGTGCCAGCAGCCACGGACAGGGGGTGCCCACCGGGGAGCTGTTTTTT. Protein: CASSHGQGVPTGELFF.

The chain employs TRBV20-1 and TRBJ2-5; D may correspond to TRBD1 or TRBD2 (6 bases each). With 6 bases removed from V and 9 bases from J, the gap between germline ends came to 20 bases. CDR3 size: 13 residues. Germline CDR1 DFQATT, CDR2 SNEGSKA (reference sequence). CDR3 region: CSARGGVGPPQYF. The CDR3 DNA follows: TGCAGTGCCAGGGGCGGGGTCGGGCCGCCCCAGTACTTC.

The count of this clonotype is one. This chain joins TRBV5-1 and TRBJ2-7, with a tentative D call TRBD2 (6 bases). The CDR3 is made up of 16 amino acids. Germline assignment: CDR1 SGHRS and CDR2 YFSETQ. V was shortened by 3 bases and J by 4 bases, with 20 bases between the two germline ends. The CDR3 loop reads CASSSTWAGKVYEQYF. The CDR3 region has the DNA TGCGCCAGCAGCTCCACCTGGGCGGGAAAGGTTTACGAGCAGTACTTC.

The chain combines TRBV12-5 with TRBJ2-7; no clear D gene. CDR3 length: 12 amino acids. The V gene lost 5 bases and the J gene lost 3 bases, with 8 bases spanning the gap. The germline V gene has CDR1 LGHNT and CDR2 FRNRAP. The CDR3 protein is CASGPPGYEQYF. The CDR3, as DNA: TGTGCTAGTGGTCCCCCAGGCTACGAGCAGTACTTC.

This clonotype was detected only once. V is TRBV11-1 and J is TRBJ2-2; D is perhaps TRBD2 (5 bases). Germline assignment: CDR1 SGHAT and CDR2 FQDESV (reference sequence). V gave up 5 bases and J gave up 3 bases, with 16 bases separating them. The length of the CDR3 is 16 residues. The CDR3, as DNA: TGTGCCAGCAGCCCCCTGCAATCAGCGGACACCGGGGAGCTGTTTTTT. Protein product: CASSPLQSADTGELFF.

The rearrangement links TRBV3-1 to TRBJ2-3, with 8 bases identical to TRBD1. CDR1 and CDR2 from the germline V gene are LGHDT and YNNKEL (reference sequence). The CDR3 is 18 residues long. The ends lost 0 bases at V and 6 bases at J; junction bases unmatched: 14. The chain's CDR3 is CASSQEVYETGEADTQYF. DNA of the CDR3: TGTGCCAGCAGCCAAGAAGTCTATGAGACAGGGGAGGCGGATACGCAGTATTTT.

The rearrangement links TRBV28 to TRBJ2-1; no reliable D call. The germline V gene encodes CDR1 MDHEN and CDR2 SYDVKM. The V and J ends lost 5 bases and 6 bases respectively, with 20 bases between them. CDR3 length equals 16 residues. CDR3 amino acids: CASSLISGTRANEQFF. The CDR3 DNA is TGTGCCAGCAGTCTCATTTCGGGCACCCGAGCCAATGAGCAGTTCTTC.

This clonotype occurred once. This sequence joins TRBV3-1 and TRBJ2-7, with TRBD2 matching over 9 bases. Germline V gene lookup returns CDR1 LGHDT and CDR2 YNNKEL (reference sequence). V shed 3 bases, J shed 3 bases, and the junction held 15 bases outside the gene matches. There are 18 residues in the CDR3. CDR3 sequence (DNA): TGTGCCAGCAGCCATGCCGGGAGGACCGGAGCGGGGGGCTACGAGCAGTACTTC. Its translation is CASSHAGRTGAGGYEQYF.

As for this clonotype: An end of the junction does not agree with germline; a read error may underlie this. The J gene is TRBJ2-7, the V gene TRBV9, with 7 nucleotides matching TRBD2. The CDR3 extends over 13 amino acids. The V gene's germline CDR1 is SGDLS and CDR2 YYNGEE. The CDR3 nucleotides read TGTGCCAGCAGCCCGATATTAGCGGGTCCAGTAACATTC. Amino acids: CASSPILAGPVTF.

Of note for this clonotype: This likely comes from a read error, as the CDR3 has no conserved phenylalanine or tryptophan at its end. The DNA is left out, because the CDR3 cannot be placed on it with certainty; the CDR3 is given as TCRdb lists it. The rearrangement joins TRBV24-1 to TRBJ1-1. Germline CDR1 is KGHDR and CDR2 is SFDVKD. The length of the CDR3 is 12 amino acids, counting both ends. The CDR3: CATSDLLRPQLV.

This CDR3 is CASSASPLDYEQYF. The DNA of the CDR3 is TGTGCCAGCAGCGCTAGTCCACTCGACTACGAGCAGTACTTC. The rearrangement joins TRBV7-9 to TRBJ2-7, with D unclear. Trimming took off 5 bases at V and 3 bases at J, with 14 bases between the two ends. Per the germline V gene, CDR1 is SEHNR and CDR2 is FQNEAQ (reference sequence). This CDR3 spans 14 amino acids.

The CDR3 DNA sequence: TGCAGTGCTAGAGATTTGGGACTAGCGTTCGTCGATACGCAGTATTTT. As protein: CSARDLGLAFVDTQYF. The rearrangement joins TRBV20-1 to TRBJ2-3, with 10 bases that match TRBD2. Germline assignment: CDR1 DFQATT and CDR2 SNEGSKA (reference sequence). The V and J ends lost 0 bases and 6 bases, in that order; junction bases with no gene match: 9. The CDR3 covers 16 residues.

This chain uses TRBV30 with TRBJ2-7; no clear D gene. There are 11 residues in the CDR3. Germline CDR1 reads GTSNPN; CDR2 reads SVGIG (reference sequence). Trimming left V 3 bases short and J 4 bases short, with 7 bases between. CDR3 nucleotides: TGTGCCTGGAGCAACGATTACGAGCAGTACTTC. The encoded protein is CAWSNDYEQYF.

The rearrangement links TRBV30 to TRBJ1-5; 9 positions match TRBD1. The CDR3 has 14 residues. Germline loops: CDR1 GTSNPN, CDR2 SVGIG (reference sequence). The V segment lost 3 bases and the J segment 6 bases; nucleotides outside the gene matches: 6. CDR3 protein: CAWSAGQGLQPQHF. CDR3 nucleotides: TGTGCCTGGAGCGCGGGACAGGGACTTCAGCCCCAGCATTTT. Variable domain in full (rest from reference TRBV30 and TRBJ1-5): SQTIHQWPATLVQPVGSPLSLECTVEGTSNPNLYWYRQAAGRGLQLLFYSVGIGQISSEVPQNLSASRPQDRQFILSSKKLLLSDSGFYLCAWSAGQGLQPQHFGDGTRLSIL.

This chain links TRBV12-5 with TRBJ1-2; D remains unclear. This CDR3 contains 12 residues. Germline-derived CDR1 and CDR2 are LGHNT and FRNRAP. Trimming took off 2 bases at V and 11 bases at J, with 12 bases between the two ends. The CDR3 coding sequence is TGTGCTAGTGGTTTGCCCTCCGAGGGATACACCTTC. Its translation: CASGLPSEGYTF.

The J gene is TRBJ2-5, the V gene TRBV7-2, with D possibly matching TRBD1 (5 bases). This CDR3 is built from 13 residues. V lost 2 bases and J lost 5, with 9 bases in between. CDR1 and CDR2 (germline): SGHTA, FQGNSA. CDR3 nucleotide sequence: TGTGCCAGCAGCTTATATGCAGGGGAGACCCAGTACTTC. Translating gives CASSLYAGETQYF.

V usage is TRBV7-9 and J usage is TRBJ1-5, with D unresolved. Trimming took 1 base from V and 7 from J, leaving 14 bases between them. Germline lookup yields CDR1 SEHNR and CDR2 FQNEAQ (reference sequence). This CDR3 is built from 15 residues. This CDR3 is CASSLGPTPRQPQHF. As DNA, the CDR3 is TGTGCCAGCAGCTTAGGTCCGACACCCCGCCAGCCCCAGCATTTT.

The rearrangement uses TRBV28 and TRBJ2-7, with TRBD2 matching 13 bases. The CDR3 totals 14 residues. CDR1 is MDHEN, CDR2 SYDVKM, per germline. The ends lost 6 bases at V and 4 bases at J; junction bases unmatched: 3. The CDR3, as DNA: TGTGCCAGCAGCCCACTAGCGGGAGGGTACGAGCAGTACTTC. It codes for CASSPLAGGYEQYF.

This clonotype showed up just once. The chain combines TRBV29-1 with TRBJ2-5; 8 nucleotides match TRBD1. V was clipped by 3 bases and J by 4 bases; unmatched bases: 1. Germline V gene sequence: CDR1 SQVTM, CDR2 ANQGSEA. This CDR3 region has 12 residues. The CDR3 protein is CSVDTGGETQYF. CDR3 coding DNA: TGCAGCGTTGATACAGGGGGAGAGACCCAGTACTTC.

This clonotype was detected a few times. This chain uses TRBV15 with TRBJ2-3; D is ambiguous. The V and J ends lost 3 bases and 1 base respectively, with 5 bases between them. The CDR3 spans 13 residues. Germline CDR1 reads LNHNV; CDR2 reads YYDKDF (reference sequence). Here the CDR3 DNA reads TGTGCCACCAGCAGTCTAGGCACAGATACGCAGTATTTT. Translating gives CATSSLGTDTQYF.

The chain combines TRBV7-2 with TRBJ1-2; 8 nucleotides line up with TRBD1. Trimming cost V 3 bases and J 4 bases; bases outside gene matches: 7. The germline gives CDR1 SGHTA, CDR2 FQGNSA. CDR3 size: 15 residues. CDR3 region: CASSLGQVPIYGYTF. The CDR3 DNA sequence: TGTGCCAGCAGCTTGGGACAGGTCCCGATCTATGGCTACACCTTC.

The CDR3 loop reads CASSVVYSTGELFF. DNA of the CDR3: TGTGCCAGCAGCGTAGTTTACAGCACCGGGGAGCTGTTTTTT. V is TRBV9 and J is TRBJ2-2, with D unclear. In germline, CDR1 is SGDLS, CDR2 YYNGEE. The CDR3 runs to 14 residues. The V and J ends lost 0 bases and 4 bases respectively, with 7 bases between them.

The rearrangement links TRBV3-1 to TRBJ2-7; the D call may be TRBD1 or TRBD2 (6 bases each). V lost 0 bases to trimming and J lost 4 bases, with 19 bases between them. The CDR3 length is 17 residues. Germline V gives CDR1 LGHDT, CDR2 YNNKEL (reference sequence). CDR3 sequence reads: CASSQDLPGAYEYEQYF. The CDR3 coding sequence is TGTGCCAGCAGCCAAGATCTGCCGGGGGCTTACGAGTACGAGCAGTACTTC.